These 29 T cell receptor beta chains were sequenced from one sample in a study of T-cell memory formation after mild COVID-19. Using its own MiXCR run on the 5' RACE reads, TCRdb lists one record per CDR3 protein. The profile shows fewer than 350,000 distinct CDR3 sequences, about 16% of them singletons. The source material was PBMCs or a T cell subset sorted from them (not recorded which). Source of these receptors: a young man who had mild COVID-19 (a few samples of this study predate the infection). Cell type and time point are not known.

This clonotype was seen repeatedly, ten times or more. The chain is built from TRBV6-5 and TRBJ2-7; no clear D. The CDR3 is 13 residues long. With 2 bases removed from V and 7 bases from J, the gap between germline ends came to 12 bases. Per the germline V gene, CDR1 is MNHEY and CDR2 is SVGAGI. The DNA of the CDR3 is TGTGCCAGCAGTTACGGCTCCCAGGTGGAGCAGTACTTC. Protein: CASSYGSQVEQYF.

Only a few counts were recorded for this clonotype. The chain combines TRBV6-6 with TRBJ1-2; the D gene is possibly TRBD1 (5 bases). Germline CDR1 is MNHNY and CDR2 is SVGAGI (reference sequence). This CDR3 spans 14 amino acids. V was trimmed by 2 bases and J by 8 bases, leaving 15 bases between them. CDR3 amino acids: CASSYDPPGDGYTF. CDR3 DNA sequence: TGTGCCAGCAGTTACGATCCCCCCGGGGACGGCTACACCTTC.

This chain uses TRBV6-5 with TRBJ1-3, with unresolved D. Trimming took off 2 bases at V and 0 bases at J, with 11 bases between the two ends. The CDR3 has 16 residues. Germline CDR1 reads MNHEY; CDR2 reads SVGAGI. CDR3 sequence (DNA): TGTGCCAGCAGTTACGTAGGACCGAACTCTGGAAACACCATATATTTT. As protein: CASSYVGPNSGNTIYF.

This clonotype has more than one count but fewer than ten. The chain is built from TRBV25-1 and TRBJ1-2, with D possibly TRBD1 on 5 matching bases. The CDR3 runs 14 residues. Germline V CDR1 and CDR2: MGHDK, SYGVNS. Trimming took 0 bases from V and 2 from J, leaving 7 bases between them. The CDR3 region has the DNA TGTGCCAGCAGTGAATATGGGGGAAACTATGGCTACACCTTC. Its protein is CASSEYGGNYGYTF.

This clonotype has more than one count but fewer than ten. V is TRBV5-1 and J is TRBJ2-7; D possibly corresponds to TRBD2 (5 bases). Per the germline V gene, CDR1 is SGHRS and CDR2 is YFSETQ. Trimming stripped 4 bases from V and 5 bases from J, with 19 bases between. CDR3 length: 15 amino acids. In DNA form, the CDR3 reads TGCGCCAGCAGCCCCCGGCCCGACTACGTGAACGAGCAGTACGTC. It encodes CASSPRPDYVNEQYV.

The gene calls are TRBV6-5 and TRBJ2-3, with 7 bases fitting TRBD2. J was trimmed by 2 bases and V by 4 bases; bases with no gene match: 3. This CDR3 contains 14 residues. Per germline, CDR1 MNHEY and CDR2 SVGAGI. The chain's CDR3 is CASSSAGFTDTQYF. The CDR3 DNA reads TGTGCCAGCAGTTCAGCGGGGTTCACAGATACGCAGTATTTT.

This chain connects TRBV6-1 to TRBJ2-3; D call uncertain. Germline loops: CDR1 MNHNS, CDR2 SASEGT. V was shortened by 7 bases and J by 2 bases, with 10 bases between the two germline ends. CDR3 size: 13 residues. DNA for the CDR3: TGTGCCAGCACTTACGGTTACACAGATACGCAGTATTTT. Protein: CASTYGYTDTQYF.

J is TRBJ2-7 and V is TRBV2, with D hard to call. The CDR3 spans 14 residues. V lost 3 bases and J lost 3, with 12 bases in between. In germline, CDR1 is SNHLY, CDR2 FYNNEI. The CDR3 DNA follows: TGTGCCAGCAGTGATTTAGGCGAAAACTACGAGCAGTACTTC. This encodes CASSDLGENYEQYF. The whole variable domain, remainder taken from reference TRBV2 and TRBJ2-7, is EPEVTQTPSHQVTQMGQEVILRCVPISNHLYFYWYRQILGQKVEFLVSFYNNEISEKSEIFDDQFSVERPDGSNFTLKIRSTKLEDSAMYFCASSDLGENYEQYFGPGTRLTVT.

This clonotype was detected only a few times. The chain employs TRBV29-1 and TRBJ2-5; D is uncertain. CDR1 and CDR2 from the germline V gene are SQVTM and ANQGSEA. The V and J ends lost 3 bases and 4 bases respectively, with 9 bases between them. There are 12 residues in the CDR3. The CDR3 sequence is CSVDDGLETQYF. CDR3 sequence (DNA): TGCAGCGTTGACGACGGATTAGAGACCCAGTACTTC.

This clonotype was detected a few times. The chain joins TRBV4-3 to TRBJ2-3; weak D call: TRBD2 (5 bases). V lost 0 bases and J 4 bases, leaving 5 bases between the germline ends. The CDR3 has 13 amino acids. Germline CDR1 reads LGHNA; CDR2 reads YSLEER. The CDR3 region has the DNA TGCGCCAGCAGCCAAGAAGCGGCAGATACGCAGTATTTT. It yields the protein CASSQEAADTQYF.

The sample holds a few counts of this clonotype. V is TRBV12-3 or TRBV12-4 and J is TRBJ2-3; 10 bases match TRBD2. Trimming took 3 bases from V and 7 from J; bases not matched to a gene: 7. CDR3 length equals 15 residues. The CDR3: CASSFPSGGLNTQYF. CDR3 DNA: TGTGCCAGCAGTTTCCCTAGCGGGGGCCTAAATACGCAGTATTTT.

J is TRBJ1-2 and V is TRBV19, with D hard to call. CDR1 is LNHDA, CDR2 SQIVND, per germline (reference sequence). CDR3 length equals 16 residues. Trimming shortened V by 2 bases and J by 4 bases, and 17 bases separated the two germline ends. The DNA of the CDR3 is TGTGCCAGTAGTATACTCGGGGAAGTGAGGACCTATGGCTACACCTTC. Encoded protein: CASSILGEVRTYGYTF. The whole variable domain, filled in from reference TRBV19 and TRBJ1-2, reads DGGITQSPKYLFRKEGQNVTLSCEQNLNHDAMYWYRQDPGQGLRLIYYSQIVNDFQKGDIAEGYSVSREKKESFPLTVTSAQKNPTAFYLCASSILGEVRTYGYTFGSGTRLTVV.

The chain combines TRBV20-1 with TRBJ2-6, with a possible D match to TRBD2 (6 bases). The CDR3 is 15 residues long. Germline V CDR1 and CDR2: DFQATT, SNEGSKA (reference sequence). The germline V and J ends were trimmed by 6 bases and 2 bases, with 14 bases remaining between them. The CDR3 bases are TGCAGTGCCACTTTAGGAGGGCCTGGGGCCAACGTCCTGACTTTC. Encoded protein: CSATLGGPGANVLTF.

This clonotype was observed many times. The chain carries TRBV20-1 and TRBJ1-1, with 7 nucleotides matching TRBD1. Germline V gene data show CDR1 as DFQATT and CDR2 as SNEGSKA (reference sequence). V gave up 1 base and J gave up 9 bases; unmatched junction bases: 11. CDR3 size: 14 residues. CDR3 DNA sequence: TGCAGTGCTAGAGGGGGACAGACGGGCCATAAAGCTTTCTTT. Its protein product is CSARGGQTGHKAFF.

A few counts support this clonotype. The chain couples TRBV6-2 or TRBV6-3 to TRBJ1-4, with unresolved D. V was trimmed by 2 bases and J by 5 bases, leaving 9 bases between them. CDR3 length: 14 residues. Germline-derived CDR1 and CDR2 are MNHEY and SVGEGT. CDR3 DNA sequence: TGTGCCAGCAGTTACCCCCGAGGGAATGAAAAACTGTTTTTT. Protein sequence: CASSYPRGNEKLFF.

This clonotype was found a few times. The chain employs TRBV6-5 and TRBJ2-1; D possibly corresponds to TRBD2 (6 bases). CDR1 is MNHEY, CDR2 SVGAGI, per germline. The V end was cut by 1 base, the J end by 3 bases, with 7 bases between. CDR3 length: 14 amino acids. Here the CDR3 reads CASSYLGGYNEQFF. The CDR3 coding sequence is TGTGCCAGCAGTTACTTGGGGGGCTACAATGAGCAGTTCTTC.

This clonotype was found a few times. The genes are TRBV7-6 and TRBJ2-1; maybe TRBD1 (6 bases). The CDR3 runs to 14 residues. Germline CDR1 reads SGHVS; CDR2 reads FNYEAQ. V was clipped by 6 bases and J by 9 bases, with 18 bases between them. The CDR3: CASSKTQGFGEQFF. CDR3 nucleotides: TGTGCCAGCAGTAAAACCCAGGGGTTTGGTGAGCAGTTCTTC. The variable domain in full, completed from reference TRBV7-6 and TRBJ2-1, reads GAGVSQSPRYKVTKRGQDVALRCDPISGHVSLYWYRQALGQGPEFLTYFNYEAQQDKSGLPNDRFSAERPEGSISTLTIQRTEQRDSAMYRCASSKTQGFGEQFFGPGTRLTVL.

This clonotype has only a few counts. The V and J genes are TRBV6-5 and TRBJ1-5; 7 bases are shared with TRBD1. This CDR3 is 15 amino acids long. Germline V lookup: CDR1 MNHEY, CDR2 SVGAGI. With V trimmed by 5 bases and J by 5 bases, 9 bases remained unmatched. The CDR3 bases are TGTGCCAGCAGTCTCACAGGGGTTCGGGATCAGCCCCAGCATTTT. This gives the protein CASSLTGVRDQPQHF.

The chain has TRBV10-3 and TRBJ1-1, with 8 bases fitting TRBD1. The J segment lost 3 bases and the V segment lost 6 bases, leaving 6 bases of the junction unmatched. The CDR3 totals 14 residues. Germline V gives CDR1 ENHRY, CDR2 SYGVKD. The CDR3 coding sequence is TGTGCCATCAGAGAGACAGGGGTTCACACTGAAGCTTTCTTT. The encoded protein is CAIRETGVHTEAFF.

The rearrangement uses TRBV6-2 or TRBV6-3 and TRBJ1-1; TRBD1 agrees at 9 bases. Per the germline V gene, CDR1 is MNHEY and CDR2 is SVGEGT. The CDR3 runs to 15 residues. V lost 5 bases and J lost 7; bases outside the gene matches: 11. CDR3 nucleotide sequence: TGTGCCAGCAGTCTCCTCCGACAGGGGGGGTTTGAAGCTTTCTTT. Encoded protein: CASSLLRQGGFEAFF.

The V gene is TRBV3-1, the J gene TRBJ1-1, with TRBD1 as a possible D gene (5 bases). The ends were cut back, 0 bases at V and 1 base at J, with 24 bases in the middle. The germline V gene encodes CDR1 LGHDT and CDR2 YNNKEL (reference sequence). CDR3 length equals 20 residues. The CDR3 nucleotides are TGTGCCAGCAGCCAAGATTTACTGGACAAAGGGATAGGAGGGAACACTGAAGCTTTCTTT. Translated: CASSQDLLDKGIGGNTEAFF.

V and J are TRBV12-3 or TRBV12-4 and TRBJ2-4; D perhaps matches TRBD1 (5 bases). V lost 0 bases, J lost 8 bases, and 11 bases lay in between. The CDR3 contains 14 residues. DNA for the CDR3: TGTGCCAGCAGTTTAGCAGCCAGGGTCGACATTCAGTACTTC. Translation: CASSLAARVDIQYF.

This clonotype showed up just a few times. The chain carries TRBV4-3 and TRBJ2-7; D gene ambiguous. CDR1 is LGHNA, CDR2 YSLEER, per germline. The CDR3 runs 16 residues. Trimming took off 0 bases at V and 0 bases at J, with 12 bases between the two ends. Written as DNA, the CDR3 is TGCGCCAGCAGCCAAGATCGGACCATTTTCTCCTACGAGCAGTACTTC. It codes for CASSQDRTIFSYEQYF.

The rearrangement uses TRBV6-5 and TRBJ2-3, with D hard to call. The CDR3 contains 11 residues. The V end was cut by 7 bases, the J end by 4 bases, with 6 bases between. Germline values: CDR1 MNHEY, CDR2 SVGAGI. The DNA of the CDR3 is TGTGCCAGCATTAGGGCAGATACGCAGTATTTT. It codes for CASIRADTQYF.

The chain links TRBV29-1 to TRBJ2-5; possible D gene TRBD2, 7 bases. V was cut by 4 bases and J by 4 bases, with 16 bases left in between. CDR1 is SQVTM and CDR2 is ANQGSEA in the germline V gene. The CDR3 spans 14 residues. As DNA, the CDR3 is TGCAGCGTTGCATCGGGGGGCGGCCGAGAGACCCAGTACTTC. Translating it yields CSVASGGGRETQYF. The full variable domain, with the rest looked up from reference TRBV29-1 and TRBJ2-5, is SAVISQKPSRDICQRGTSLTIQCQVDSQVTMMFWYRQQPGQSLTLIATANQGSEATYESGFVIDKFPISRPNLTFSTLTVSNMSPEDSSIYLCSVASGGGRETQYFGPGTRLLVL.

V and J are TRBV24-1 and TRBJ1-2; D not resolved. V lost 3 bases to trimming and J lost 4 bases, with 8 bases between them. Germline CDR1 is KGHDR and CDR2 is SFDVKD. The CDR3 has 13 residues. DNA of the CDR3: TGTGCCACCAGTGATGGTTTTGGCTATGGCTACACCTTC. Translated: CATSDGFGYGYTF.

This clonotype was seen a few times. The J gene is TRBJ1-4, the V gene TRBV20-1; 10 nucleotides agree with TRBD1. This CDR3 has 15 amino acids. CDR1 DFQATT and CDR2 SNEGSKA come from the germline V gene (reference sequence). V shed 5 bases and J 2 bases; nucleotides not matched to a gene: 5. The CDR3 DNA is TGCAGTGCTGGGAGACAGGGGGCGACTAATGAAAAACTGTTTTTT. Its translation is CSAGRQGATNEKLFF.

The table lists this clonotype with a few counts. The chain uses TRBV7-3 and TRBJ1-1; weak D call: TRBD1 (6 bases). Germline values: CDR1 SGHTA, CDR2 FQGTGA. The CDR3 runs to 13 residues. The ends were cut back, 5 bases at V and 10 bases at J, with 17 bases in the middle. The CDR3 reads CASSRDRFEGAFF. For the CDR3, the DNA is TGTGCCAGCAGCAGAGACAGGTTCGAGGGAGCTTTCTTT.

This chain joins TRBV6-5 and TRBJ1-4; the D gene is possibly TRBD1 (6 bases). This CDR3 region has 14 residues. Trimming took off 8 bases at V and 7 bases at J, with 17 bases between the two ends. CDR1 is MNHEY and CDR2 is SVGAGI in the germline V gene. The CDR3 spells CASRRAATGEKLFF. CDR3 DNA: TGTGCCAGCCGGAGGGCAGCGACAGGTGAAAAACTGTTTTTT.